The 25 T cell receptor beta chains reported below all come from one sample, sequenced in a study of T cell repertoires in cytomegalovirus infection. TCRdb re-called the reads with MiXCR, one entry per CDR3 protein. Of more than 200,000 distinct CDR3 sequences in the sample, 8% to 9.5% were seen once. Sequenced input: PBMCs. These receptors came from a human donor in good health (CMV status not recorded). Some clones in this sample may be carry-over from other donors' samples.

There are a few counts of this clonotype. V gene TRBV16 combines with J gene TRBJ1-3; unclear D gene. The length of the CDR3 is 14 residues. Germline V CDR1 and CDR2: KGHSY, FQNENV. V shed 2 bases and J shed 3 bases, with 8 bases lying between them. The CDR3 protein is CASSQPGIGNTIYF. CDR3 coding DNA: TGTGCCAGCAGCCAACCGGGGATTGGAAACACCATATATTTT.

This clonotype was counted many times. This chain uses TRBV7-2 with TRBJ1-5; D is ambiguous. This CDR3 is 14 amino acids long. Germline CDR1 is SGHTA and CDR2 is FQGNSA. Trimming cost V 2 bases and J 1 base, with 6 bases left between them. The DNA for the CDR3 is TGTGCCAGCAGCTTACAGCCAAGCAATCAGCCCCAGCATTTT. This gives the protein CASSLQPSNQPQHF.

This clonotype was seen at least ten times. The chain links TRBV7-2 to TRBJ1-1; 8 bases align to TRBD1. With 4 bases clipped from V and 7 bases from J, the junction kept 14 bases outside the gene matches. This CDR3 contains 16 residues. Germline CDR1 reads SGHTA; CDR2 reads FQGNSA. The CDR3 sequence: CASSSRTGRYYGEAFF. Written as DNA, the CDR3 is TGTGCCAGCAGCTCCAGGACAGGGCGGTATTATGGTGAAGCTTTCTTT.

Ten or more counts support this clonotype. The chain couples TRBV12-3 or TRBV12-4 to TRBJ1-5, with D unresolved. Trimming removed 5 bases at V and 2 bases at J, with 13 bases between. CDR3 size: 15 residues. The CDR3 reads CASSDRGSGNQPQHF. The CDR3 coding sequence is TGTGCCAGCAGTGACCGAGGGTCTGGCAATCAGCCCCAGCATTTT.

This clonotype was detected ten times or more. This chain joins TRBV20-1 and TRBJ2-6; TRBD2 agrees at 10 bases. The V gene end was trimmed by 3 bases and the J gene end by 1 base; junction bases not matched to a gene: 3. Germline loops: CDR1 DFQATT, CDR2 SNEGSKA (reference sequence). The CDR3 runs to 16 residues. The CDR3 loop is CSARPSGGSGANVLTF. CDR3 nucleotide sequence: TGCAGTGCTAGGCCTAGCGGGGGATCTGGGGCCAACGTCCTGACTTTC.

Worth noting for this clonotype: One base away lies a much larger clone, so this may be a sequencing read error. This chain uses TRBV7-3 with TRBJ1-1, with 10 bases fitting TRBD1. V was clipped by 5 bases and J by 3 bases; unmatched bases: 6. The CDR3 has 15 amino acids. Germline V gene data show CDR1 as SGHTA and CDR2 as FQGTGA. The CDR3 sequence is CASSPGTGADTEAFF. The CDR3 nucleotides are TGTGCCAGCAGCCCAGGGACAGGGGCGGACACTGAAGCTTTCTTT.

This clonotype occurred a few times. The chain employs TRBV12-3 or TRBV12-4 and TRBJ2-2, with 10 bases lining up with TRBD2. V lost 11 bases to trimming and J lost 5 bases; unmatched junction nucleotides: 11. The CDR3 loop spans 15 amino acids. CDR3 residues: CAVPSGTSETGELFF. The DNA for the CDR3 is TGTGCCGTACCTTCAGGGACTAGCGAAACCGGGGAGCTGTTTTTT.

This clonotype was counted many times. CDR3 in amino acids: CATSRPEQANYGYTF. The CDR3 DNA follows: TGTGCCACCAGCAGGCCGGAGCAAGCTAACTATGGCTACACCTTC. The chain carries TRBV15 and TRBJ1-2, with D hard to call. Germline V lookup: CDR1 LNHNV, CDR2 YYDKDF (reference sequence). This CDR3 comprises 15 residues. Trimming took off 3 bases at V and 0 bases at J, with 11 bases between the two ends.

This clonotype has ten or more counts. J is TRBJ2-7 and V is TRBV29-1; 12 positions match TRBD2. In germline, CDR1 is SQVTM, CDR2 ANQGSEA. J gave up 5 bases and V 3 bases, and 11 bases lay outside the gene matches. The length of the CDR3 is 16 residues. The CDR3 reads CSVDSSGGASMNEQYF. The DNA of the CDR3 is TGCAGCGTTGACTCTAGCGGGGGGGCCTCAATGAACGAGCAGTACTTC.

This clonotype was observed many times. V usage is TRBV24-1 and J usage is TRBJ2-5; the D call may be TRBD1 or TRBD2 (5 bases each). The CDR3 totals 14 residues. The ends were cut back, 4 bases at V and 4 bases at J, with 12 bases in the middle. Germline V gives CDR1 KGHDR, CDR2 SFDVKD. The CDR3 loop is CATSEVGPAETQYF. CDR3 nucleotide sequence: TGTGCCACCAGTGAGGTGGGACCCGCAGAGACCCAGTACTTC.

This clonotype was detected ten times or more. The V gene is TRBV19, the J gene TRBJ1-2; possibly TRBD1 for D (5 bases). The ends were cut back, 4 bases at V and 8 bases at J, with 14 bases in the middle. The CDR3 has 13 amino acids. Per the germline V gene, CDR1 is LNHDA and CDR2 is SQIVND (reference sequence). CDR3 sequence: CASSTLQAPGYTF. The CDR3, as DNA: TGTGCCAGTAGTACTCTACAGGCGCCCGGCTACACCTTC.

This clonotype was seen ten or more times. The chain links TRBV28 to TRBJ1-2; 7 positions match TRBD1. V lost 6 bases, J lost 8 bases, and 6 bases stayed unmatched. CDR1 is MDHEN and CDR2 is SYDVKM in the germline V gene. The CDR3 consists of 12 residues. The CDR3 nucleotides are TGTGCCAGCAGCCCTGACAGGGACGGCTACACCTTC. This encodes CASSPDRDGYTF.

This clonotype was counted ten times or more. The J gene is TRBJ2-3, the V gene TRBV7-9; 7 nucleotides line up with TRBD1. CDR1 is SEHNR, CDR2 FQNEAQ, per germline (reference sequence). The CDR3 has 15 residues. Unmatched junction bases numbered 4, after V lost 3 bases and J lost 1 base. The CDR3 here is CASSFDRAGTDTQYF. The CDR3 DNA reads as TGTGCCAGCAGCTTCGACAGGGCCGGCACAGATACGCAGTATTTT.

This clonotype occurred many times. The CDR3 DNA reads as TGTGCCAGCAGTAGTATAGGGGGGGTCTACAATGAGCAGTTCTTC. This gives the protein CASSSIGGVYNEQFF. The genes are TRBV7-2 and TRBJ2-1; D is perhaps TRBD2 (7 bases). Trimming took 6 bases from V and 3 from J, leaving 15 bases between them. From germline, CDR1 is SGHTA and CDR2 FQGNSA. The CDR3 runs 15 residues.

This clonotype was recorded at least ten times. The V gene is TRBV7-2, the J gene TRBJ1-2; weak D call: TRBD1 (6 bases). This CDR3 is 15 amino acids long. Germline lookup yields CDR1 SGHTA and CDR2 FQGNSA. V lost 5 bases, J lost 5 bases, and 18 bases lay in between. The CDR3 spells CASSPRVGGRYGYTF. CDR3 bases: TGTGCCAGCAGCCCAAGGGTCGGGGGGCGATATGGCTACACCTTC.

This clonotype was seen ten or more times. CDR3 residues: CASSLARQAETQYF. The DNA for the CDR3 is TGTGCCAGCAGCTTAGCTAGACAAGCAGAGACCCAGTACTTC. The V gene is TRBV7-2, the J gene TRBJ2-5; D unclear. The CDR3 loop spans 14 amino acids. Germline lookup yields CDR1 SGHTA and CDR2 FQGNSA. Trimming pared 0 bases from V and 4 bases from J, leaving 9 bases between.

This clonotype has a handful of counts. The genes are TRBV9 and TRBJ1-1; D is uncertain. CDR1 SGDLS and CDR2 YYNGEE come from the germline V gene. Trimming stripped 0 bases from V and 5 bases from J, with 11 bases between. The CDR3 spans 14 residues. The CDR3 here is CASSVAPKGTEAFF. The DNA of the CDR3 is TGTGCCAGCAGCGTAGCCCCGAAAGGGACTGAAGCTTTCTTT.

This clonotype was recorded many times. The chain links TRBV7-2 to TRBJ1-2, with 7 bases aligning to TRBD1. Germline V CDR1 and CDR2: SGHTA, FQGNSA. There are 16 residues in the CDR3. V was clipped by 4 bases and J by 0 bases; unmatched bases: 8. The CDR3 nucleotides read TGTGCCAGCAGCTCAACAGGGGCGGGAGCTAACTATGGCTACACCTTC. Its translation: CASSSTGAGANYGYTF.

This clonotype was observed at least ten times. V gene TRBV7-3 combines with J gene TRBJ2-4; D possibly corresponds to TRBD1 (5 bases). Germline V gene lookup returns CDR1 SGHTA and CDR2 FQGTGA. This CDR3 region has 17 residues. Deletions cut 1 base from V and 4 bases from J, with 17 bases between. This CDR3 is CASSLKGAGVSKNIQYF. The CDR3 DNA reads TGTGCCAGCAGCTTAAAAGGGGCAGGAGTCTCTAAAAACATTCAGTACTTC.

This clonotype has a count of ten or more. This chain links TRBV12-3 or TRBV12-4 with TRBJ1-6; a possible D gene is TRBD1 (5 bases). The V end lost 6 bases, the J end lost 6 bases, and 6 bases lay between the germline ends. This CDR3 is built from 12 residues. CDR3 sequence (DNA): TGTGCCAGCAGGGGACGTAATTCACCCCTCCACTTT. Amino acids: CASRGRNSPLHF.

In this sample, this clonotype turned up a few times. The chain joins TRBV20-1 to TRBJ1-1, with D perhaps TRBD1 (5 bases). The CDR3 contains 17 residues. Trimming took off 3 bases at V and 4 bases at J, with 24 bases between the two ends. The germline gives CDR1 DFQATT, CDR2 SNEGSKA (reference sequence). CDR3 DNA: TGCAGTGCTAGTTCGAGGGCAGGGCCGCACTCAAGCACTGAAGCTTTCTTT. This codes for CSASSRAGPHSSTEAFF.

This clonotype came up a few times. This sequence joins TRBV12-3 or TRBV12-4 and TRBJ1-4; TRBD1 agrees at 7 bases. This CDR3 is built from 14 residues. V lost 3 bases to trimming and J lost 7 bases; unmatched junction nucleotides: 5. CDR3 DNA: TGTGCCAGCAGTTTGGGCAGGGGGGTTGAAAAACTGTTTTTT. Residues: CASSLGRGVEKLFF.

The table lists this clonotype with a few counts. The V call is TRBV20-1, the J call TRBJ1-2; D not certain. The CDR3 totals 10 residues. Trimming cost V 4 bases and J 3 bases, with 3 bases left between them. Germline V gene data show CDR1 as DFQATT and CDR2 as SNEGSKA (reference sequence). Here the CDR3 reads CSANDYGYTF. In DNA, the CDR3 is TGCAGTGCTAACGACTATGGCTACACCTTC.

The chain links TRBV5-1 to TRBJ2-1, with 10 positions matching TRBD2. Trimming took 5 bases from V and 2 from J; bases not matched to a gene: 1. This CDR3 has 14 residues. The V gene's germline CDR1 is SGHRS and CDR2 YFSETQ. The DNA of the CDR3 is TGCGCCAGCAGTACTAGCGGGACCTACAATGAGCAGTTCTTC. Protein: CASSTSGTYNEQFF.

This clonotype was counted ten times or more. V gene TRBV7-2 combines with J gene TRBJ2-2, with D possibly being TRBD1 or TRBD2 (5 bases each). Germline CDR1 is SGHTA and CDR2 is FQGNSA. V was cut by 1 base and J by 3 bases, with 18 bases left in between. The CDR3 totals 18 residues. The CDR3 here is CASSLVWGRSKDTGELFF. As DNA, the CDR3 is TGTGCCAGCAGCTTAGTTTGGGGACGGTCGAAGGACACCGGGGAGCTGTTTTTT.